The present TCR beta chain was sequenced within a study of T cell repertoires in cytomegalovirus infection. Overall study context: Evidence of both CMV infection and a matching HLA type came from public TCR beta signatures. Study results and caveats: Carriers of CMV plus the relevant HLA were identified by cumulative public TCR beta family frequency.

The CDR3 is 14 amino acids. Trimming took 4 bases from V and 2 from J, leaving 10 bases between them. The germline gives CDR1 SGHVS, CDR2 FQNEAQ. About this clonotype itself: Its target is not known.

From the reads, TCRdb called clonotypes with MiXCR, one entry per CDR3 protein. The table lists some 350,000 distinct CDR3 sequences, 15% to 20% of them singletons. The chain uses TRBV7-8 and TRBJ2-3; D not resolved. Sequencing was done on a sample of PBMCs. This receptor was identified in a human donor in good health (CMV status not recorded). Some clones in this sample may be carry-over from other donors' samples. CDR3 loop: CASSYRAYTDTQYF. The CDR3, as DNA: TGTGCCAGCAGCTACCGGGCCTACACAGATACGCAGTATTTT.